The TCR beta chain under discussion was sequenced for a study of beta chain features in type 1 diabetes. Study results and caveats: Patients showed naive, central memory and Treg TCRB repertoires that appeared more similar than those of healthy donors. An over-representation of cells with high TCR expression could result from cDNA sequencing. All four CD4+ subsets from Type 1 diabetes patients carried moderately but significantly shorter TCRB CDR3s.

Post-sort purity exceeded 95% for all sorted populations. As for this clone: Its antigen remains unidentified.

Reverse transcription of all isolated RNA meant that expressed TCRB transcripts were sequenced. Sequencing was performed with immunoSEQ multiplex PCR; in TCRdb, only in-frame clones are kept and a portion is missing. The sample lists about 700,000 clones; 13% were seen once. Losses at the gene ends were 5 bases for V and 3 bases for J; bases not matched to a gene: 6. The germline CDR1 and CDR2 sequences are SGHDN and FVKESK. The CDR3 totals 14 residues. The clonotype originates from a man aged 18 to 30 with type 1 diabetes. The sequenced sample consisted of naive CD4+ T cells from blood. The genes are TRBV14 and TRBJ2-5, with 7 bases identical to TRBD1. The CDR3 nucleotides read TGTGCCAGCAGCTCCTACAGGGGAAAAGAGACCCAGTACTTC. This gives the protein CASSSYRGKETQYF.